This section outlines one T cell receptor beta chain sequence together with its context. V lost 2 bases and J 1 base, leaving 14 bases between the germline ends. Germline CDR1 KGHSH, CDR2 LQKENI. The CDR3 sequence is 16 residues long. The record originates from a study of T cell responses to AZD1222 COVID-19 vaccine. The table came from immunoSEQ multiplex PCR; TCRdb's copy has only in-frame clones and leaves some out. The sample shows some 60,000 clones, 75% to 90% of them seen only once. This chain links TRBV18 with TRBJ1-1; unclear D gene. Here the sequenced sample was peripheral blood, taken 28 days after the second AZD1222 dose. The source of this sequence is an adult who received the AZD1222 COVID-19 vaccine. The CDR3 coding sequence is TGTGCCAGCTCACCAGGACCAAGCGTTTCGAACACTGAAGCTTTCTTT. Its translation: CASSPGPSVSNTEAFF.